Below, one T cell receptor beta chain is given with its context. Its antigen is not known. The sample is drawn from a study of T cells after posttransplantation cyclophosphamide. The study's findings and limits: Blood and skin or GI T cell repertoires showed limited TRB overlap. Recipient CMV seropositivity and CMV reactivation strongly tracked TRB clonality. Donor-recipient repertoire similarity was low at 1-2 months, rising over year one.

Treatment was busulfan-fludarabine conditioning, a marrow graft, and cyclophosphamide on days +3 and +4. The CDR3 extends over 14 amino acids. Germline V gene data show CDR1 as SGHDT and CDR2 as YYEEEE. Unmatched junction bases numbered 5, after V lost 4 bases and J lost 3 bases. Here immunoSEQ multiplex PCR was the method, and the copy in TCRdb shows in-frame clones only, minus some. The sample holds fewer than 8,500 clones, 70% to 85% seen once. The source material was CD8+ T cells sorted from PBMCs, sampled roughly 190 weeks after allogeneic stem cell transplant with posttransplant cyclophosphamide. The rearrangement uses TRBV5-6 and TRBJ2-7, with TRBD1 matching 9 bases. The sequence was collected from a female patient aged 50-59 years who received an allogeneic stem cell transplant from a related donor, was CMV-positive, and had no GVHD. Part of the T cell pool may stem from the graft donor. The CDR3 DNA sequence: TGTGCCAGCAGCCCAGGGACAGGGAACTACGAGCAGTACTTC. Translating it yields CASSPGTGNYEQYF.